This T cell receptor beta chain was identified in a study of blood T cell repertoires in COVID-19. Background on the study: Italy, Spain and the United States were the sources of the convalescent and acute COVID-19 samples. From T cells, B-cell-depleted T cells, or PBMCs came the material, which was cDNA or gDNA.

Per the original methods: Amplification with reference gene primers provided the estimates of nucleated cell counts. Sequencing used immunoSEQ multiplex PCR; TCRdb keeps in-frame clones, though not all of them. V, J and clone size were drawn from that table, and D and trimming were deduced from the DNA. The data show approximately 80,000 clones, with about 88% seen just once and roughly 45% held by the top ten. The CDR3 has 17 amino acids. Sequenced material: peripheral blood. The rearrangement uses TRBV21-1 and TRBJ2-1; the table's D call, TRBD2, was not checked against the DNA. TRBV21-1 is a known pseudogene. The clonotype comes from a human donor in a cohort sampled during active COVID-19. The CDR3 DNA reads TGTGCCAGCAGCGCCGCGGGGGGGAGCCCCAAGGACAATGAGCAGTTCTTC. The encoded protein is CASSAAGGSPKDNEQFF.